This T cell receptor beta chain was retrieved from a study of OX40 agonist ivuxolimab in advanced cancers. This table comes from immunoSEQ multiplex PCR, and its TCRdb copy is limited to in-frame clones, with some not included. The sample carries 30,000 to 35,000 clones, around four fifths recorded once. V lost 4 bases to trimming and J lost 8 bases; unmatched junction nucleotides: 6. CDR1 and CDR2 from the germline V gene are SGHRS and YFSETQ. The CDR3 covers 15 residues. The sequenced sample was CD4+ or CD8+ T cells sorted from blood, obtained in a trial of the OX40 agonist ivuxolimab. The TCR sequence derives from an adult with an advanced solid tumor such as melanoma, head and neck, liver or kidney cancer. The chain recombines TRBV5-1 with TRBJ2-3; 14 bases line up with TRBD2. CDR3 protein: CASSPGTSGSRTQYF. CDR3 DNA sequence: TGCGCCAGCAGCCCTGGGACTAGCGGGAGTCGTACGCAGTATTTT. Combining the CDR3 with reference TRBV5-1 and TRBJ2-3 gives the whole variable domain KAGVTQTPRYLIKTRGQQVTLSCSPISGHRSVSWYQQTPGQGLQFLFEYFSETQRNKGNFPGRFSGRQFSNSRSEMNVSTLELGDSALYLCASSPGTSGSRTQYFGPGTRLTVL.